This T cell receptor (beta chain) was recovered during a study of blood T cell repertoires in COVID-19. Overall study: T cells, B-cell-depleted T cells, or PBMCs provided the cDNA or gDNA that served as material.

Under the authors' procedure: Reference gene primers were amplified, and this amplification served to estimate nucleated cell counts. The repertoire was sequenced with immunoSEQ multiplex PCR; TCRdb's copy has only in-frame clones and lacks some. V, J and clone size derive from that table, while D and trimming were established from the DNA sequence. This table has approximately 210,000 clones, around 81% appearing once. Enrolled through a virtual design, the participants were between about 18 and 100 years of age and came from about two dozen US areas. Allocation to cohorts depended on clinical history reported by the participants. The CDR3 is 17 amino acids. CDR1 and CDR2 from the germline V gene are SGHTA and FQGNSA. V trimming: 1 base; J trimming: 7 bases; junction bases outside the gene matches: 10.

This sequence joins TRBV7-2 and TRBJ2-5, with 12 bases aligning to TRBD2. The TCR was taken from a woman aged 45-65 years with acute COVID-19. Sequenced material: PBMCs or T cells enriched from blood (not recorded which). The CDR3 sequence is CASSLGASGRATGTQYF. The CDR3 bases are TGTGCCAGCAGCTTAGGGGCTAGCGGGAGGGCCACGGGGACCCAGTACTTC.